This TCR beta chain is drawn from a study of control samples from healthy donors and cancer patients. This clone has a single count. TCRdb keeps only in-frame clones here, not all; method: immunoSEQ multiplex PCR. The table has around 100,000 clones, around 88% seen once. V shed 0 bases and J shed 2 bases, with 9 bases lying between them. CDR3 length: 14 amino acids. CDR1 is SGHTS, CDR2 YDEGEE, per germline. Sequenced: blood. The TCR comes from a man aged 25 to 45 in good health. The chain carries TRBV5-8 and TRBJ2-7; D gene ambiguous. CDR3 protein: CASSLEDPTYEQYF. The DNA of the CDR3 is TGTGCCAGCAGCTTGGAGGACCCGACCTACGAGCAGTACTTC.